This TCR beta chain was recovered during a study of metastatic and nonmetastatic thyroid tumors. The study, taken as a whole, reports: According to reports, the diversity of TCR beta was significantly higher in malignant thyroid tumors than in benign nodules, and this held in both blood and tumor samples.

With regard to this clone: Its cognate antigen is unknown. Other DNA sequences of this sample code for an identical CDR3.

Every patient was untreated before thyroid surgery. Via MiXCR, TCRdb re-called the PCR reads. The profile shows around 30,000 clones, approximately 17% of them singletons. V shed 4 bases and J shed 4 bases, with 10 bases lying between them. CDR3 length equals 14 residues. Germline V gene lookup returns CDR1 SGHTA and CDR2 FQGNSA. Sample: blood. The clonotype was recovered from a female donor with papillary thyroid cancer or a benign thyroid nodule (not recorded which). Some clones in this sample may be carry-over from other donors' samples. The chain links TRBV7-2 to TRBJ2-2; TRBD1 might be the D (5 bases). The CDR3 DNA reads TGTGCCAGCAGCTCAGGGATATCCACCGGGGAGCTGTTTTTT. Residues: CASSSGISTGELFF.